These T cell receptor beta chains were read from a single sample in a study of tumor and adjacent non-tumor tissue in lung cancer. TCRdb re-called the multiplex PCR reads with MiXCR, one entry per CDR3 protein. The data contain about 85,000 distinct CDR3 sequences, around three fifths of them singletons. Material: lung tumor tissue. These receptor sequences come from a man between 70 and 80 years old with non-small cell lung cancer. CDR3s include the opening cysteine and the closing phenylalanine or tryptophan. Each record gives: J gene, clone size, D gene, V gene, CDR3 protein, CDR3 DNA. The D gene is left open where the match is weak. For some rows the clone size is stated as once, few or many, or as a class when expanded; others skip it.

j_gene: TRBJ2-5; abundance: once; d_gene: TRBD2; v_gene: TRBV28; CDR3aa: CTSSGTSFRETQYF; CDR3nt: TGTACCAGCAGTGGGACTAGTTTTCGAGAGACCCAGTACTTC
j_gene: TRBJ2-5; abundance: medium-sized; d_gene: TRBD2; v_gene: TRBV12-3/TRBV12-4; CDR3aa: CASTWTSGRGETQYF; CDR3nt: TGTGCCAGCACTTGGACTAGCGGGCGAGGGGAGACCCAGTACTTC
j_gene: TRBJ2-5; abundance: -; d_gene: -; v_gene: TRBV5-4; CDR3aa: CASSPNTRVGETQYF; CDR3nt: TGTGCCAGCAGTCCCAATACCCGGGTGGGGGAGACCCAGTACTTC
j_gene: TRBJ1-1; abundance: -; d_gene: -; v_gene: TRBV11-2; CDR3aa: CDSSLDLDSKEAFF; CDR3nt: TGTGACAGCAGCTTGGATCTGGACTCTAAAGAAGCTTTCTTT
j_gene: TRBJ2-7; abundance: -; d_gene: -; v_gene: TRBV12-3/TRBV12-4; CDR3aa: CASRYEGVLPYEQYF; CDR3nt: TGTGCCAGCAGATACGAAGGGGTGCTCCCCTACGAGCAGTACTTC
j_gene: TRBJ1-1; abundance: -; d_gene: -; v_gene: TRBV11-1; CDR3aa: CASGPNTEAFF; CDR3nt: TGTGCCAGCGGCCCCAACACTGAAGCTTTCTTT
j_gene: TRBJ2-7; abundance: once; d_gene: TRBD1; v_gene: TRBV6-1; CDR3aa: CTNSNPGTGIYEQYF; CDR3nt: TGTACCAACAGTAACCCCGGGACAGGGATTTACGAGCAGTACTTC
j_gene: TRBJ2-1; abundance: many; d_gene: -; v_gene: TRBV6-6; CDR3aa: CASRHPEGEQFF; CDR3nt: TGTGCCAGCAGACACCCTGAGGGGGAGCAGTTCTTC
j_gene: TRBJ2-1; abundance: -; d_gene: -; v_gene: TRBV6-4; CDR3aa: CASSANSSSYNEQFF; CDR3nt: TGTGCCAGCAGTGCTAATTCGAGCTCCTACAATGAGCAGTTTTTC
j_gene: TRBJ2-1; abundance: -; d_gene: TRBD2; v_gene: TRBV20-1; CDR3aa: CSARSWGGDELFF; CDR3nt: TGCAGTGCTAGATCGTGGGGGGGGGATGAGCTGTTCTTC
j_gene: TRBJ1-5; abundance: -; d_gene: TRBD1; v_gene: TRBV9; CDR3aa: CTSSAQGDSNQPHHF; CDR3nt: TGTACCAGCAGCGCACAGGGGGATAGCAATCAGCCCCATCATTTT
j_gene: TRBJ2-7; abundance: many; d_gene: TRBD1; v_gene: TRBV12-3/TRBV12-4; CDR3aa: CASSFSGTGAREQYF; CDR3nt: TGTGCCAGCAGTTTTTCCGGGACAGGGGCCAGAGAGCAGTACTTC
j_gene: TRBJ2-7; abundance: -; d_gene: TRBD2; v_gene: TRBV20-1; CDR3aa: CSVRGLAGGPWPYEQYF; CDR3nt: TGCAGTGTTAGAGGACTAGCGGGAGGGCCATGGCCTTACGAGCAGTACTTC
j_gene: TRBJ2-1; abundance: few; d_gene: -; v_gene: TRBV28; CDR3aa: CASSTSGSEQFF; CDR3nt: TGTGCCAGCAGTACGTCCGGGAGTGAGCAGTTCTTC
j_gene: TRBJ2-4; abundance: many; d_gene: -; v_gene: TRBV6-6; CDR3aa: CASSYEGNAKNIQYF; CDR3nt: TGTGCCAGCAGTTACGAAGGGAATGCCAAAAACATTCAGTACTTC
j_gene: TRBJ2-7; abundance: few; d_gene: -; v_gene: TRBV30; CDR3aa: CAWSPPGDGAYEQYF; CDR3nt: TGTGCCTGGAGCCCCCCCGGTGACGGGGCCTACGAGCAGTACTTC
j_gene: TRBJ2-1; abundance: -; d_gene: TRBD2; v_gene: TRBV29-1; CDR3aa: CSVEVAGGHNEQLF; CDR3nt: TGCAGCGTTGAGGTAGCGGGAGGTCATAATGAGCAGCTCTTC
j_gene: TRBJ2-2; abundance: -; d_gene: TRBD1; v_gene: TRBV12-3/TRBV12-4; CDR3aa: CASSMRPGGTGELFF; CDR3nt: TGTGCCAGCAGTATGCGACCAGGGGGCACCGGGGAGCTTTTTTTT
j_gene: TRBJ2-1; abundance: -; d_gene: -; v_gene: TRBV12-3/TRBV12-4; CDR3aa: CASSFGREPMDEQFF; CDR3nt: TGTGCCAGCAGTTTTGGTCGCGAGCCAATGGATGAGCAGTTCTTC
j_gene: TRBJ2-2; abundance: -; d_gene: -; v_gene: TRBV30; CDR3aa: CAWSVGSRGSRELFF; CDR3nt: TGTGCCTGGAGTGTAGGTTCTAGAGGGTCCCGGGAGCTGTTTTTT
j_gene: TRBJ1-2; abundance: -; d_gene: -; v_gene: TRBV30; CDR3aa: CAWSWRHGYTF; CDR3nt: TGTGCCTGGAGTTGGCGCCATGGCTACACCTTC
j_gene: TRBJ2-5; abundance: -; d_gene: -; v_gene: TRBV4-1; CDR3aa: CATSHGGSFETQYF; CDR3nt: TGCGCCACCAGCCACGGGGGAAGCTTTGAGACCCAGTACTTC
j_gene: TRBJ1-1; abundance: -; d_gene: TRBD1; v_gene: TRBV10-3; CDR3aa: CAISTILGGVDTEAFF; CDR3nt: TGTGCCATCAGTACCATTTTAGGGGGCGTTGACACTGAAGCCTTCTTT
j_gene: TRBJ2-5; abundance: many; d_gene: -; v_gene: TRBV5-6; CDR3aa: CASSFTETQYF; CDR3nt: TGTGCCAGCAGCTTTACAGAGACCCAGTACTTC
j_gene: TRBJ2-7; abundance: many; d_gene: TRBD1; v_gene: TRBV5-5; CDR3aa: CASSQKDRGGEQYF; CDR3nt: TGTGCCAGCAGCCAAAAAGACAGGGGCGGCGAGCAGTACTTC
j_gene: TRBJ1-1; abundance: -; d_gene: TRBD1; v_gene: TRBV29-1; CDR3aa: CSVGRGLIGTEAFF; CDR3nt: TGCAGCGTGGGCAGGGGGCTAATCGGCACTGAAGCATTCTTT
j_gene: TRBJ1-1; abundance: -; d_gene: TRBD1; v_gene: TRBV11-2; CDR3aa: CASSLVGDSGQYTEVFF; CDR3nt: TGTGCCAGCAGCTTAGTCGGGGACAGCGGGCAGTACACTGAAGTTTTCTTT
j_gene: TRBJ1-5; abundance: -; d_gene: -; v_gene: TRBV12-3/TRBV12-4; CDR3aa: CASTTSSGRAFSNQPQHF; CDR3nt: TGTGCCAGCACAACATCGTCAGGGAGGGCCTTTAGCAATCAGCCCCAGCATTTT